One TCR beta chain is described in this entry. No cognate antigen has been identified for it. Base qualities were left out, and no much larger clone turns up one base away. This sample is part of a study of human thymus T cells (TCRdb year 2020). General notes on the study: TCR alpha and beta repertoires from roughly eight infant thymus samples and a few related peripheral blood samples were characterized in the study. Donor ages ranging from about 6 to 244 days were recorded, and several male and a couple of female infants were included in the cohort. Broad study findings and their caveats: Biased V and J gene segment usage appeared to be present in both thymic and peripheral blood repertoires. Highly overlapping thymic TCR repertoires among unrelated individuals were reported in the related research. Thymus samples yielded on average about 810,000 unique TCRB clonotypes, compared with 80,000 to 85,000 from blood samples.

The immunoSEQ multiplex PCR assay was used to amplify the TCRB and TCRAD loci from a standardized quantity of quality-controlled genomic DNA. The V(D)J region was spanned by amplicons of a length sufficient to cover the CDR3 and to identify V and J genes. Amplicon sequencing was performed on an Illumina platform through the commercial immunoSEQ service. The authors' analysis ran thus. Primer bias and sequencing errors were corrected as previously described, and TCRAD and TCRB were defined on the basis of the IMGT database. Repertoires were analysed with immunoSEQ Analyzer 3.0 and VDJTools, covering basic statistics, V/J segment usage, diversity estimates, rarefaction and pairwise overlap. Chao1, ChaoE, Efron-Thisted, Shannon and inverse Simpson indices were used to estimate diversity, which was also estimated on datasets down-sampled to the smallest sample. Repertoire overlap was determined by strict matching of CDR3 nucleotide sequence, V gene and J gene, and Jaccard-based multidimensional scaling clustering was applied. TCRdb provides this immuneACCESS table in a form limited to in-frame rearrangements. Some clones are lacking; in checked studies, under half of them reflect an unresolved V gene, and why the rest are absent is not known. That table is the source of V, J and clone size, and D and trimming were worked out from the DNA. This sample holds some 80,000 clones; approximately 96% were observed only once. The biggest ten clones account for approximately 0.03% of the sample.

Thymus tissue was obtained as surgical resects removed during corrective cardiac surgery. The donors were immunologically healthy infants in Finland who had open corrective cardiac surgery for congenital heart defects. Thymocytes were mechanically released from the tissue and were stored as pellets of roughly 9-30 million cells at -70 degrees C. Genomic DNA was extracted from frozen cell pellets with a QIAsymphony instrument. The sequenced sample was thymus tissue. This receptor was identified in a boy younger than two with a congenital heart defect but otherwise immunologically healthy.

The nucleotide sequence reads TGTGCCAGCAGCCCGGGGGGGCCCCGGGAGACCCAGTACTTC. Its product reads: CASSPGGPRETQYF. The V and J segments used are TRBV7-3 and TRBJ2-5; 8 central bases correspond to TRBD2. From V the trimming removes 5 bases and from J it removes 5 bases, while the gene matches leave 7 bases of the junction unaccounted for. Sequences SGHTA (CDR1) and FQGTGA (CDR2) are obtained from the germline V gene. Including the terminal cysteine and phenylalanine, the CDR3 comprises 14 residues. Only the CDR3 part of the read is kept: 42 bases, read in frame from the first base.